One sample yielded the 17 T cell receptor beta chains listed below, sequenced in a study of T cell responses to AZD1222 COVID-19 vaccine. Sequenced by immunoSEQ multiplex PCR; TCRdb stores in-frame clones only, minus some. The table shows over 95,000 clones, with roughly 90% occurring only once. Here the sequenced sample was peripheral blood, taken on day 0 of AZD1222 vaccination. These receptors all stem from an adult in good health.

This clone was recorded only once. The chain carries TRBV28 and TRBJ1-2; weak D call: TRBD1 (5 bases). Germline V gives CDR1 MDHEN, CDR2 SYDVKM. Trimming removed 5 bases from V and 1 base from J, with 14 bases in between. This CDR3 is built from 15 residues. The CDR3 nucleotides read TGTGCCAGCAGTATACGACAGACACTTAACTATGGCTACACCTTC. This codes for CASSIRQTLNYGYTF.

CDR3 sequence: CASSPPTTDEQFF. Written as DNA, the CDR3 is TGTGCCAGCAGCCCTCCGACAACGGATGAGCAGTTCTTC. The V gene is TRBV12-3 or TRBV12-4, the J gene TRBJ2-1; D ambiguous. Between the trimmed V and J ends, which lost 6 bases and 8 bases, there was a span of 14 bases. This CDR3 comprises 13 residues.

The chain joins TRBV9 to TRBJ2-2, with 9 bases identical to TRBD1. After removal of 5 bases from V and 6 bases from J, the junction contained 5 bases not matched to a gene. Per germline, CDR1 SGDLS and CDR2 YYNGEE. This CDR3 has 14 amino acids. The CDR3 nucleotides read TGTGCCAGCAGGAAGGGACAGGGTGCCGGGGAGCTGTTTTTT. Residues: CASRKGQGAGELFF.

This clone was seen a single time. This chain connects TRBV24-1 to TRBJ1-3; a possible D gene is TRBD1 (6 bases). Germline CDR1 and CDR2: KGHDR and SFDVKD. This CDR3 is built from 17 residues. Trimming pared 3 bases from V and 4 bases from J, leaving 18 bases between. CDR3: CATSDPNPGTLGNTIYF. The CDR3 nucleotides read TGTGCCACCAGTGATCCAAACCCCGGGACACTGGGAAACACCATATATTTT.

The rearrangement links TRBV5-1 to TRBJ1-4, with 7 positions matching TRBD1. V shed 1 base, J shed 6 bases, and the junction held 3 bases outside the gene matches. CDR1 and CDR2 (germline): SGHRS, YFSETQ. The CDR3 runs to 14 residues. CDR3 coding DNA: TGCGCCAGCAGCTTGCGACAGGGAGATGAAAAACTGTTTTTT. Residues: CASSLRQGDEKLFF.

This clone was seen more than once but under ten times. The rearrangement uses TRBV15 and TRBJ2-3, with D perhaps matching TRBD2 (6 bases). The CDR3 is 13 amino acids. V lost 4 bases to trimming and J lost 5 bases, with 10 bases between them. Per germline, CDR1 LNHNV and CDR2 YYDKDF (reference sequence). CDR3 amino acids: CATSTWGVDTQYF. The CDR3 DNA follows: TGTGCCACCAGCACCTGGGGGGTAGATACGCAGTATTTT. Full variable domain (remainder filled in from reference TRBV15 and TRBJ2-3): DAMVIQNPRYQVTQFGKPVTLSCSQTLNHNVMYWYQQKSSQAPKLLFHYYDKDFNNEADTPDNFQSRRPNTSFCFLDIRSPGLGDTAMYLCATSTWGVDTQYFGPGTRLTVL.

The chain recombines TRBV30 with TRBJ1-6; D gene unclear. Trimming removed 4 bases from V and 4 bases from J, with 8 bases in between. This CDR3 is 13 amino acids long. Looked up from germline, CDR1 is GTSNPN and CDR2 is SVGIG (reference sequence). CDR3 protein: CAWTAEYNSPLHF. CDR3 nucleotides: TGTGCCTGGACAGCGGAGTATAATTCACCCCTCCACTTT.

This sequence joins TRBV6-5 and TRBJ1-2; tentative D call: TRBD1 (5 bases). Trimming pared 8 bases from V and 8 bases from J, leaving 12 bases between. The CDR3 sequence is 11 residues long. Germline V CDR1 and CDR2: MNHEY, SVGAGI. The CDR3 DNA sequence: TGTGCCAGCGGGACCCCTGACGGCTACACCTTC. Translated: CASGTPDGYTF.

The gene calls are TRBV6-5 and TRBJ2-4; tentative D call: TRBD1 (6 bases). The CDR3 spans 13 residues. Germline values: CDR1 MNHEY, CDR2 SVGAGI. V lost 6 bases and J lost 8, with 14 bases in between. For the CDR3, the DNA is TGTGCCAGCAGCACGGGCAGGGGAGACATTCAGTACTTC. Translation gives CASSTGRGDIQYF.

The CDR3 sequence is CASRDETNTGELFF. In DNA form, the CDR3 reads TGTGCCAGCAGAGACGAGACGAACACCGGGGAGCTGTTTTTT. The chain employs TRBV2 and TRBJ2-2, with unresolved D. Per the germline V gene, CDR1 is SNHLY and CDR2 is FYNNEI. This CDR3 has 14 residues. V dropped 6 bases and J dropped 0 bases, with 8 bases sitting between them.

The rearrangement joins TRBV29-1 to TRBJ1-1; D not resolved. Trimming took 6 bases from V and 4 from J, leaving 15 bases between them. The CDR3 has 13 amino acids. CDR1 and CDR2 from the germline V gene are SQVTM and ANQGSEA. CDR3 nucleotides: TGCAGCGTGGACCGTTTGAGGGCCACTGAAGCTTTCTTT. Its protein is CSVDRLRATEAFF.

The chain links TRBV9 to TRBJ1-1; D gene ambiguous. V lost 0 bases and J 3 bases, leaving 12 bases between the germline ends. The CDR3 is 15 amino acids. The germline gives CDR1 SGDLS, CDR2 YYNGEE. In DNA, the CDR3 is TGTGCCAGCAGCGTAGGCCAAAATAGGGACACTGAAGCTTTCTTT. Translating it yields CASSVGQNRDTEAFF.

V gene TRBV7-8 combines with J gene TRBJ1-1, with D uncertain. Germline values: CDR1 SGHVS, CDR2 FQNEAQ. The CDR3 consists of 14 residues. V gave up 4 bases and J gave up 3 bases, with 12 bases separating them. CDR3 loop: CASSSDISYTEAFF. CDR3 bases: TGTGCCAGCAGCTCCGACATATCTTACACTGAAGCTTTCTTT.

This clone was counted only a few times. The chain couples TRBV6-5 to TRBJ1-1; D ambiguous. Germline values: CDR1 MNHEY, CDR2 SVGAGI. V lost 5 bases to trimming and J lost 2 bases, with 15 bases between them. The CDR3 loop spans 15 amino acids. As DNA, the CDR3 is TGTGCCAGCAGTACTCGACTGTCAGCAAACACTGAAGCTTTCTTT. It is translated as CASSTRLSANTEAFF.

V and J are TRBV7-8 and TRBJ1-1; D is unresolved. This CDR3 is built from 15 residues. Per the germline V gene, CDR1 is SGHVS and CDR2 is FQNEAQ. Trimming took off 5 bases at V and 7 bases at J, with 20 bases between the two ends. CDR3 nucleotides: TGTGCCAGCAGCCCGGGCAGGCAGGTAGTCGGTGAAGCTTTCTTT. This gives the protein CASSPGRQVVGEAFF.

J is TRBJ2-2 and V is TRBV10-3, with D possibly being TRBD2 (6 bases). Germline lookup yields CDR1 ENHRY and CDR2 SYGVKD. The CDR3 covers 14 residues. The V end lost 9 bases, the J end lost 4 bases, and 15 bases lay between the germline ends. The DNA for the CDR3 is TGTGCCATTAAGGGGCAGGGAGGCACCGGGGAGCTGTTTTTT. Amino acid sequence: CAIKGQGGTGELFF.

The V and J genes are TRBV6-4 and TRBJ1-5; 8 bases match TRBD1. Germline V lookup: CDR1 MRHNA, CDR2 SNTAGT. After removal of 3 bases from V and 6 bases from J, the junction contained 4 bases not matched to a gene. The CDR3 loop spans 14 amino acids. The CDR3 reads CASSEDQGAQPQHF. The CDR3 DNA follows: TGTGCCAGCAGTGAAGATCAGGGGGCTCAGCCCCAGCATTTT.